This T cell receptor beta chain was recovered during a study of blood T cell repertoires in COVID-19. Study-wide background: T cells, B-cell-depleted T cells, or PBMCs supplied cDNA or gDNA.

There are 14 residues in the CDR3. Trimming stripped 2 bases from V and 6 bases from J, with 15 bases between. The germline CDR1 and CDR2 sequences are SGHRS and YFSETQ. The repertoire was sequenced with immunoSEQ multiplex PCR; TCRdb's copy has only in-frame clones and lacks some. Of 50,000 to 65,000 clones in the sample, more than 85% are singletons; the top ten hold approximately 4.6%. The sample taken for sequencing was peripheral blood. The TCR sequence derives from a man in his fifties or sixties with active COVID-19. The rearrangement uses TRBV5-1 and TRBJ2-7; D is unclear. CDR3 loop: CASSFYRSTGEQYF. The CDR3 DNA reads TGCGCCAGCAGCTTTTACAGATCAACCGGCGAGCAGTACTTC.